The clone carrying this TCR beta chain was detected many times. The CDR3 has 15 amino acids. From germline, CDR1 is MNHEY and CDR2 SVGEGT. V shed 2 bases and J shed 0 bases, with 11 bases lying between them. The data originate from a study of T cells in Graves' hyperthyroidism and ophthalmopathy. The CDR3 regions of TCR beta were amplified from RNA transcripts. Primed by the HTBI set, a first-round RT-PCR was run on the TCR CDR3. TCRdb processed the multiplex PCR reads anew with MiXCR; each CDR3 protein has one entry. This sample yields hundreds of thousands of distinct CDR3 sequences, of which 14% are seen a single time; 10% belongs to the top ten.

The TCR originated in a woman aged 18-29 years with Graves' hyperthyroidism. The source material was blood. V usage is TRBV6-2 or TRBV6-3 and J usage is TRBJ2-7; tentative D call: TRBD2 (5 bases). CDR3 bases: TGTGCCAGCAGTTACCGGGCTAGCAACTCCTACGAGCAGTACTTC. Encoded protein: CASSYRASNSYEQYF.